A selection of T cell receptor beta chains follows, all from one sample in a study of cytomegalovirus exposure and HLA in healthy donors. Only in-frame clones appear in the TCRdb table, and some are missing; sequencing was by immunoSEQ multiplex PCR. The profile covers roughly 130,000 clones, with 70% to 75% appearing a single time and approximately 2.1% taken by the ten largest. Specimen: PBMCs. These receptors were collected from a woman between 35 and 50 years old in good health and CMV-seropositive. Both conserved end residues are part of each CDR3. A D gene is named only where the DNA matches it firmly. Rows may omit the clone size; those that give it use once, few, many or a size class.

D	V	length	J	size	CDR3	DNA
TRBD2	TRBV28	18	TRBJ2-1	.	CASSGLAGGLRGGNEQFF	TGTGCCAGCAGCGGACTAGCGGGGGGGCTTAGGGGCGGCAATGAGCAGTTCTTC
.	TRBV6-5	15	TRBJ1-2	.	CASSYSPTANYGYTF	TGTGCCAGCAGTTACTCGCCTACAGCTAACTATGGCTACACCTTC
TRBD2	TRBV19	18	TRBJ2-1	few	CASSRLAGAVISYNEQFF	TGTGCCAGTAGTCGACTAGCGGGGGCGGTTATCTCCTACAATGAGCAGTTCTTC
TRBD2	TRBV18	16	TRBJ2-1	once	CASSPRTSGRGSEQFF	TGTGCCAGCTCACCTAGGACTAGCGGGAGGGGCAGTGAGCAGTTCTTC
TRBD1	TRBV30	16	TRBJ1-4	.	CAWSVGTGRTNEKLFF	TGTGCCTGGAGTGTAGGGACAGGGAGAACTAATGAAAAACTGTTTTTT
.	TRBV6-6	15	TRBJ2-2	.	CASRTGSTNTGELFF	TGTGCCAGCAGGACAGGATCTACGAACACCGGGGAGCTGTTTTTT
TRBD2	TRBV7-2	15	TRBJ2-5	once	CASSSGTSGPETQYF	TGTGCCAGCAGCTCAGGGACTAGCGGGCCAGAGACCCAGTACTTC
TRBD1	TRBV4-3	15	TRBJ1-1	.	CASSQDRTGTTEAFF	TGCGCCAGCAGCCAAGATAGGACAGGGACCACTGAAGCTTTCTTT
TRBD2	TRBV5-1	15	TRBJ2-2	once	CASSLSGGATGELFF	TGCGCCAGCAGCCTTAGCGGGGGGGCCACCGGGGAGCTGTTTTTT
.	TRBV15	16	TRBJ1-1	.	CATSRGPWGGETEAFF	TGTGCCACCAGCAGGGGCCCCTGGGGGGGGGAAACTGAAGCTTTCTTT
TRBD2	TRBV2	14	TRBJ2-3	.	CASSPGTSADTQYF	TGTGCCAGCAGTCCCGGGACTAGCGCCGATACGCAGTATTTT
.	TRBV7-9	15	TRBJ1-1	.	CASSASYRTNTEAFF	TGTGCCAGCAGCGCAAGCTACAGGACAAACACTGAAGCTTTCTTT
TRBD2	TRBV7-3	16	TRBJ2-1	.	CASSPGGSGGQNEQFF	TGTGCCAGCAGCCCCGGGGGTAGCGGGGGGCAAAATGAGCAGTTCTTC
.	TRBV11-2	15	TRBJ2-7	.	CASSFGRQGSYEQYF	TGTGCCAGCAGCTTCGGGAGACAGGGATCCTACGAGCAGTACTTC
.	TRBV6-5	16	TRBJ2-1	.	CASSYRRTAPAGEQFF	TGTGCCAGCAGTTACCGTAGGACGGCGCCCGCGGGGGAGCAGTTCTTC
TRBD1	TRBV5-1	14	TRBJ2-2	.	CASRQGAGTGELFF	TGCGCCAGCCGCCAGGGGGCTGGGACCGGGGAGCTGTTTTTT
.	TRBV28	14	TRBJ2-1	.	CASRPMTENNEQFF	TGTGCCAGCAGACCTATGACAGAGAACAATGAGCAGTTCTTC
.	TRBV7-9	15	TRBJ1-2	few	CASSLGDRPPYGYTF	TGTGCCAGCAGCTTAGGAGACAGGCCTCCCTATGGCTACACCTTC
TRBD2	TRBV11-2	16	TRBJ2-3	.	CASSLGLAGGTDTQYF	TGTGCCAGCAGCCTGGGACTAGCGGGAGGCACAGATACGCAGTATTTT
.	TRBV7-3	13	TRBJ1-2	.	CASSLTPGYGYTF	TGTGCCAGCAGCTTAACCCCAGGCTATGGCTACACCTTC
.	TRBV5-6	14	TRBJ2-5	.	CASSLVADQETQYF	TGTGCCAGCAGCTTGGTGGCAGACCAAGAGACCCAGTACTTC